This TCR beta chain derives from a study of T-cell reconstitution after alpha-beta-depleted transplantation in children. Preparation of the TCRbeta library used unique molecular identifiers. TCRdb called the PCR reads again in MiXCR, with one record for every CDR3 protein. The repertoire holds over 200,000 distinct CDR3 sequences, with 8% to 9.5% as singletons. This clonotype was observed many times. Trimming cost V 0 bases and J 1 base; bases outside gene matches: 2. The CDR3 has 16 amino acids. The germline gives CDR1 SGHRS, CDR2 YFSETQ. This chain links TRBV5-1 with TRBJ2-1; 9 nucleotides align to TRBD2. Material: PBMCs from the stem cell graft donor, obtained from the stem cell graft. The TCR sequence derives from a human donor who donated a stem cell graft to a child with acute lymphoblastic leukemia. This CDR3 reads CASSLAGLASYNEQFF. In DNA, the CDR3 is TGCGCCAGCAGCTTGGCGGGACTAGCATCCTACAATGAGCAGTTCTTC.